The source of this T cell receptor (beta chain) is a study of T cell clonotyping in hematopoietic cell transplantation. Whole-study results and caveats: No sorting was done, leaving CD4 and CD8 contributions mixed. After transplant, recipient diversity fell while pathologically expanded clonotypes grew through day 180. Higher Inverse Simpson Index values in graft donor and pretransplant recipient predicted broader posttransplant TCR diversity.

Trimming left V 1 base short and J 4 bases short, with 16 bases between. The CDR3 totals 17 residues. CDR1 SGHTA and CDR2 FQGTGA come from the germline V gene. Samples: about 28 days before transplant, then days 30, 100 and 180 after. Concerning this clone: Its target is unknown.

TCRdb keeps only in-frame clones here, not all; method: immunoSEQ multiplex PCR. The table records roughly 10,000 clones, approximately 80% of them present only once. The chain couples TRBV7-3 to TRBJ2-2; the D gene is possibly TRBD2 (6 bases). The receptor comes from a male patient aged 55 to 70 who had an allogeneic stem cell transplant from an unrelated donor, so the T cells may come from the graft donor. Some clones in this sample may be carry-over from other donors' samples. This specimen consisted of PBMCs, obtained at the time of graft-versus-host disease after allogeneic stem cell transplant. CDR3 bases: TGTGCCAGCAGCTTAATTTTCGGGGGAACGGGCACCGGGGAGCTGTTTTTT. Its translation: CASSLIFGGTGTGELFF.